The 26 T cell receptor beta chains reported below all come from one sample, sequenced in a study of response to subunit inactivated influenza vaccine. TCRdb re-derived calls from the RT-PCR reads in MiXCR, one entry per CDR3 protein. The sample carries some 570,000 distinct CDR3 sequences, about 11% recorded once. These same records also appear under a second study, on T cells expressing NK-cell markers. This second report adds: Scientists made TCR beta cDNA using 5'RACE template switching with UMIs.

Here the sequenced sample was PBMCs from blood, taken on the day of vaccination. These receptors came from a man aged 50-59 years who received an inactivated influenza vaccine.

This clonotype was seen only a few times. This sequence joins TRBV6-5 and TRBJ2-5; TRBD2 aligns across 9 bases. CDR1 and CDR2 from the germline V gene are MNHEY and SVGAGI. The CDR3 is 15 residues long. The V segment lost 4 bases and the J segment 5 bases; nucleotides outside the gene matches: 8. CDR3 DNA: TGTGCCAGCAGTTCGACCACGGGACTAGCCGAGACCCAGTACTTC. This gives the protein CASSSTTGLAETQYF.

J is TRBJ2-3 and V is TRBV20-1; D gene uncertain. CDR3 length: 11 amino acids. Germline CDR1 DFQATT, CDR2 SNEGSKA (reference sequence). The V gene lost 3 bases and the J gene lost 4 bases, with 5 bases spanning the gap. CDR3 coding DNA: TGCAGTGCTAGGATAGCAGATACGCAGTATTTT. It codes for CSARIADTQYF.

This clonotype has a handful of counts. The CDR3 protein is CASSPTASGNNEQFF. The DNA for the CDR3 is TGTGCCAGCTCACCAACGGCTAGCGGGAACAATGAGCAGTTCTTC. The chain is built from TRBV18 and TRBJ2-1, with 9 positions matching TRBD2. Trimming removed 2 bases from V and 5 bases from J; junction bases left unmatched: 4. This CDR3 is 15 amino acids long. Germline CDR1 KGHSH, CDR2 LQKENI.

This chain connects TRBV7-2 to TRBJ2-6; TRBD1 might be the D (5 bases). Trimming stripped 5 bases from V and 8 bases from J, with 10 bases between. Germline V gives CDR1 SGHTA, CDR2 FQGNSA. The CDR3 is 13 residues long. In DNA form, the CDR3 reads TGTGCCAGCAGCCCAGGGTCTTCCAACGTCCTGACTTTC. It is translated as CASSPGSSNVLTF.

This clonotype was seen a few times. V and J are TRBV6-1 and TRBJ1-1; the D gene is possibly TRBD1 (6 bases). Trimming stripped 6 bases from V and 5 bases from J, with 16 bases between. This CDR3 spans 14 amino acids. The germline V gene encodes CDR1 MNHNS and CDR2 SASEGT. This chain's CDR3 is CASSRRGGGTEAFF. CDR3 nucleotide sequence: TGTGCCAGCAGCCGTCGGGGAGGGGGTACTGAAGCTTTCTTT.

There are many counts of this clonotype. The chain links TRBV29-1 to TRBJ2-1, with TRBD2 identical over 13 bases. The trim removed 0 bases at V and 6 bases at J, leaving 5 bases unmatched. Germline CDR1 SQVTM, CDR2 ANQGSEA. CDR3 size: 16 residues. For the CDR3, the DNA is TGCAGCGTTGAAGATTCCTGGACTAGCGGGAGCAATGAGCAGTTCTTC. It translates to CSVEDSWTSGSNEQFF.

The gene calls are TRBV2 and TRBJ1-1, with D maybe TRBD1 (5 bases). There are 16 residues in the CDR3. Between the trimmed V and J ends, which lost 6 bases and 2 bases, there was a span of 19 bases. Germline V gene sequence: CDR1 SNHLY, CDR2 FYNNEI. CDR3 residues: CASRKERVRVNTEAFF. In nucleotides, the CDR3 is TGTGCCAGCAGAAAGGAACGGGTCAGGGTTAACACTGAAGCTTTCTTT.

This clonotype showed up just a few times. The chain is built from TRBV9 and TRBJ2-2, with TRBD2 matching 10 bases. Germline values: CDR1 SGDLS, CDR2 YYNGEE. Trimming at V came to 2 bases and at J to 9 bases, leaving 10 bases not matched to a gene. The CDR3 consists of 16 residues. The CDR3 reads CASSVSGRASSWELFF. The CDR3 region has the DNA TGTGCCAGCAGCGTCAGCGGGAGGGCCTCGTCCTGGGAGCTGTTTTTT.

The DNA of the CDR3 is TGCGCCAGCAGCCGCGGGTATAGCACAGATACGCAGTATTTT. This gives the protein CASSRGYSTDTQYF. The J gene is TRBJ2-3, the V gene TRBV4-3; a weak D match, TRBD2 (5 bases). The CDR3 runs 14 residues. V dropped 4 bases and J dropped 0 bases, with 8 bases sitting between them. Germline CDR1 reads LGHNA; CDR2 reads YSLEER.

This clonotype was seen at least ten times. This chain connects TRBV11-2 to TRBJ2-3, with D hard to call. V was clipped by 1 base and J by 8 bases, with 7 bases between them. The CDR3 extends over 12 amino acids. Germline V gene data show CDR1 as SGHAT and CDR2 as FQNNGV. CDR3: CASSLAPSTQYF. CDR3 DNA: TGTGCCAGCAGCTTAGCCCCCTCTACGCAGTATTTT.

This clonotype appeared a few times. The rearrangement joins TRBV5-5 to TRBJ1-6; D may be TRBD1 (5 bases). The V end lost 4 bases, the J end lost 11 bases, and 13 bases lay between the germline ends. Looked up from germline, CDR1 is SGHKS and CDR2 is YYEKEE (reference sequence). CDR3 size: 13 residues. CDR3 amino acids: CASSRDPYPPLHF. The DNA for the CDR3 is TGTGCCAGCAGCAGGGACCCCTACCCACCCCTCCACTTT.

In the case of this clonotype: A single base separates this from a much larger clone, so it may be a read error. The rearrangement joins TRBV7-9 to TRBJ2-5; possibly TRBD2 for D (5 bases). Looked up from germline, CDR1 is SEHNR and CDR2 is FQNEAQ (reference sequence). The CDR3 totals 11 residues. The CDR3 here is CASKVGETHYF. CDR3 in DNA: TGTGCCAGCAAGGTTGGGGAGACCCACTACTTC.

The rearrangement uses TRBV6-5 and TRBJ1-2; 7 nucleotides line up with TRBD1. Germline trimming cut 4 bases from V and 0 bases from J; bases unmatched to any gene: 11. CDR1 is MNHEY and CDR2 is SVGAGI in the germline V gene. The CDR3 is made up of 17 amino acids. CDR3 bases: TGTGCCAGCAGTTCGACAGGGAGTACCTTAGCTAACTATGGCTACACCTTC. It specifies CASSSTGSTLANYGYTF.

This clonotype was seen more than once but under ten times. The chain joins TRBV11-2 to TRBJ2-5, with D hard to call. CDR1 and CDR2 from the germline V gene are SGHAT and FQNNGV. The germline V and J ends were trimmed by 5 bases and 5 bases, with 9 bases remaining between them. This CDR3 comprises 12 residues. The CDR3 loop reads CASSATRETQYF. The CDR3 DNA is TGTGCCAGCAGCGCGACCCGTGAGACCCAGTACTTC.

In its sample, this clonotype was seen a few times. The chain carries TRBV4-3 and TRBJ2-1; a possible D gene is TRBD1 (6 bases). With 2 bases removed from V and 3 bases from J, the gap between germline ends came to 11 bases. CDR1 is LGHNA, CDR2 YSLEER, per germline. The CDR3 loop spans 15 amino acids. The CDR3 loop reads CASSQSRGFYNEQFF. As DNA, the CDR3 is TGCGCCAGCAGCCAAAGTAGGGGGTTCTACAATGAGCAGTTCTTC.

The chain joins TRBV6-5 to TRBJ2-1; D perhaps matches TRBD2 (7 bases). Germline assignment: CDR1 MNHEY and CDR2 SVGAGI. Deletions cut 2 bases from V and 5 bases from J, with 16 bases between. The CDR3 contains 16 residues. The CDR3 sequence is CASSYGAGRGDNEQFF. CDR3 bases: TGTGCCAGCAGTTACGGTGCAGGGAGGGGGGACAATGAGCAGTTCTTC.

This clonotype was picked up many times. At one boundary the junction diverges from the germline segment, which might be a read error. V gene TRBV29-1 combines with J gene TRBJ2-5; the D is unclear. CDR3 length equals 10 residues. Germline CDR1 reads SQVTM; CDR2 reads ANQGSEA. Written as DNA, the CDR3 is TGCAGCGTTCAAGAAGAGACCCAGTACTTC. It specifies CSVQEETQYF.

This clonotype was counted only a few times. V is TRBV28 and J is TRBJ2-4; 9 bases fit TRBD1. J was trimmed by 5 bases and V by 5 bases; bases with no gene match: 10. This CDR3 region has 16 residues. Germline V gene data show CDR1 as MDHEN and CDR2 as SYDVKM. CDR3 sequence (DNA): TGTGCCAGCAGTATCCTCTCGGGACAGGGCGAAAACATTCAGTACTTC. Translated: CASSILSGQGENIQYF.

This chain links TRBV4-2 with TRBJ2-7; TRBD2 agrees at 7 bases. J gave up 0 bases and V 4 bases, and 6 bases lay outside the gene matches. Germline V gene sequence: CDR1 LGHNA, CDR2 YNFKEQ. CDR3 size: 15 residues. The DNA of the CDR3 is TGTGCCAGCAGCCGAGTGGGCGGGAGCTCCTACGAGCAGTACTTC. Encoded protein: CASSRVGGSSYEQYF.

The CDR3 protein is CADRAVQETQYF. The CDR3 DNA is TGTGCAGACCGGGCGGTACAAGAGACCCAGTACTTC. The chain carries TRBV7-8 and TRBJ2-5; D is unresolved. Germline V gene data show CDR1 as SGHVS and CDR2 as FQNEAQ. The CDR3 spans 12 residues.

This clonotype has a handful of counts. The rearrangement uses TRBV20-1 and TRBJ2-3; 12 bases fit TRBD2. The CDR3 totals 14 residues. Per germline, CDR1 DFQATT and CDR2 SNEGSKA (reference sequence). With 7 bases clipped from V and 2 bases from J, the junction kept 4 bases outside the gene matches. CDR3 residues: CSVLAGGFTDTQYF. As DNA, the CDR3 is TGCAGTGTCCTAGCGGGAGGGTTCACAGATACGCAGTATTTT.

This clonotype was seen more than once but under ten times. The gene calls are TRBV28 and TRBJ2-7; 7 nucleotides align to TRBD1. V lost 8 bases, J lost 0 bases, and 10 bases stayed unmatched. The CDR3 spans 15 residues. CDR1 and CDR2 (germline): MDHEN, SYDVKM. CDR3 bases: TGTGCCAGCGCCCGCCTTGGGGACAGCTCCTACGAGCAGTACTTC. Residues: CASARLGDSSYEQYF.

For this clonotype: A single base separates this from a much larger clone, so it may be a read error. The genes are TRBV20-1 and TRBJ2-3, with 8 positions matching TRBD2. J was trimmed by 14 bases and V by 6 bases; bases with no gene match: 16. CDR3 size: 13 residues. Germline V gene data show CDR1 as DFQATT and CDR2 as SNEGSKA (reference sequence). The CDR3 region has the DNA TGCAGTGCGCGGACTAGCTGGAGGGCCCCACTGTATTTT. Translation: CSARTSWRAPLYF.

V gene TRBV7-2 combines with J gene TRBJ1-6; no definite D call. V was trimmed by 2 bases and J by 8 bases, leaving 10 bases between them. Per germline, CDR1 SGHTA and CDR2 FQGNSA. This CDR3 has 14 residues. The CDR3 DNA reads TGTGCCAGCAGCTTAATATTCAGAGATTCACCCCTCCACTTT. As protein: CASSLIFRDSPLHF. The full variable domain, in which reference TRBV7-2 and TRBJ1-6 provide the parts outside the CDR3, is GAGVSQSPSNKVTEKGKDVELRCDPISGHTALYWYRQSLGQGLEFLIYFQGNSAPDKSGLPSDRFSAERTGGSVSTLTIQRTQQEDSAVYLCASSLIFRDSPLHFGNGTRLTVT.

This clonotype turned up a few times. The chain uses TRBV6-1 and TRBJ1-1; TRBD1 aligns across 7 bases. From germline, CDR1 is MNHNS and CDR2 SASEGT. There are 15 residues in the CDR3. The junction had 7 bases not matched to a gene; V was cut back by 6 bases and J by 0 bases. The CDR3: CASSSRGQMNTEAFF. DNA of the CDR3: TGTGCCAGCAGCTCCCGGGGACAGATGAACACTGAAGCTTTCTTT.

This clonotype has a count of ten or more. The V gene is TRBV11-2, the J gene TRBJ1-5; D gene uncertain. Trimming left V 2 bases short and J 2 bases short, with 10 bases between. The CDR3 length is 15 residues. Per the germline V gene, CDR1 is SGHAT and CDR2 is FQNNGV. CDR3 in amino acids: CASSLTESRNQPQHF. The DNA of the CDR3 is TGTGCCAGCAGCTTAACGGAGTCTCGCAATCAGCCCCAGCATTTT.